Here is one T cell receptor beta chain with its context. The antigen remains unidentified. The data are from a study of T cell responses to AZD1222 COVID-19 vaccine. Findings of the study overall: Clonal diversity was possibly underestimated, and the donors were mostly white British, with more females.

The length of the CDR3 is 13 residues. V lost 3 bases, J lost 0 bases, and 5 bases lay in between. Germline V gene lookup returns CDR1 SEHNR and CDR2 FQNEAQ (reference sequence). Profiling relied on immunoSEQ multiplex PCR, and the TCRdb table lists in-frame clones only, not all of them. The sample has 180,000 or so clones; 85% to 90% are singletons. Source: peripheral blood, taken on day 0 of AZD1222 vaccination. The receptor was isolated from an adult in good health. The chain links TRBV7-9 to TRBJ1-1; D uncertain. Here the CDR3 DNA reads TGTGCCAGCAGCTTCGACCTGAACACTGAAGCTTTCTTT. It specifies CASSFDLNTEAFF.